Sequencing of this T cell receptor beta chain was carried out in a study of cytotoxic CD8 clonotypes in ibrutinib-treated CLL. Study-level background: Collecting the response samples happened after a median 12 months of treatment, with a range of 6 to 36.

This CDR3 has 14 residues. Trimming pared 0 bases from V and 2 bases from J, leaving 7 bases between. Germline CDR1 and CDR2: KGHSH and LQKENI. Points from the study as a whole: Public clonotypes proved infrequent, and on treatment they shrank or remained steady.

As concerns this clone: The antigen is unknown.

Depth targeted 1 in 200,000 to 1 in 1 million T cells, averaging 10x coverage per clonotype. TCRdb keeps only in-frame clones here, not all; method: immunoSEQ multiplex PCR. This repertoire shows about 310,000 clones, around four fifths found once; its top ten account for approximately 7%. The chain combines TRBV18 with TRBJ1-1; no clear D. This TCR was sampled from a human donor with chronic lymphocytic leukemia. Sequenced here: PBMCs, sampled before ibrutinib treatment. The CDR3 region is CASSPPSLNTEAFF. The CDR3 bases are TGTGCCAGCTCACCACCTTCCCTTAACACTGAAGCTTTCTTT.